The T cell receptor (beta chain) described here comes from a study of blood T cells in healthy people across ages. The use of a sample-barcoded 5' primer and a J-beta primer mix characterized a second PCR of roughly 6 to 11 cycles. TCRdb re-derived calls from the 5' RACE reads in MiXCR, one entry per CDR3 protein. The sample shows about 570,000 distinct CDR3 sequences, 25% to 30% of them seen only once. Germline V gene data show CDR1 as SGHDN and CDR2 as FVKESK. This CDR3 is 15 amino acids long. The chain recombines TRBV14 with TRBJ2-5; tentative D call: TRBD2 (6 bases). The J call may be incorrect, as the DNA end agrees better with TRBJ2-7. Sequencing used blood. This clonotype was obtained from a woman between 65 and 79 years old in good health. The CDR3 is CASSQVGSGLYEQYF. CDR3 DNA sequence: TGTGCCAGCAGCCAAGTAGGTAGCGGACTTTACGAGCAGTACTTC.